This T cell receptor (beta chain) originates from a study of molecular identifiers for immune sequencing clone quantification. The overall study: Sequencing covered four of five parts into which replicate RNA from roughly 18,000 or 92,000 naive CD8 cells was split.

This clonotype was counted many times. What it binds is not known. Germline values: CDR1 LGHNA, CDR2 YSLEER. V gave up 7 bases and J gave up 0 bases, with 10 bases separating them. CDR3 length: 15 amino acids. TCRdb reprocessed the PCR reads via MiXCR and lists one record per CDR3 protein. This sample has about 36,000 distinct CDR3 sequences, with approximately 17% found just once. Notes on the study in general: For highly expanded clones, sizes could be underestimated when identical TCR molecules share a barcode. Spike-in Jurkat TCR RNA from a single cell reportedly registered among approximately 900,000 naive cells.

Sorting defined naive CD8 T cells as CD8+CD4-CCR7+CD45RA+. The chain combines TRBV4-3 with TRBJ2-6; D perhaps matches TRBD2 (5 bases). The source material was naive CD8+ T cells from blood, with Jurkat cell RNA spiked in. The subset was: FACS-sorted CD8+CD4-CCR7+CD45RA+ naive T cells. The receptor comes from a human donor in good health. Some libraries in this study had Jurkat cell RNA spiked in. The chain's CDR3 is CASMAGTSGANVLTF. The CDR3 nucleotides are TGCGCCAGCATGGCGGGCACCTCTGGGGCCAACGTCCTGACTTTC.